Listed below are T cell receptor beta chains from one sample, sequenced in a study of blood T cell repertoires in COVID-19. Produced via immunoSEQ multiplex PCR; TCRdb's table is partial and in-frame only. This table has 75,000 to 85,000 clones, roughly four fifths appearing once. What was sequenced was peripheral blood. The receptors here all came from a human donor in a cohort sampled during active COVID-19. The CDR3 runs from the conserved cysteine through the conserved F or W. Fields, in order: V gene, J gene, D gene, clone size, CDR3 protein, CDR3 DNA. A D gene is named only where the DNA matches it firmly. The size field is filled for only some rows; it gives once, few, many or a size class.

V gene: TRBV9
J gene: TRBJ1-2
D gene: .
clone size: .
CDR3 protein: CASSASGGWEGYTF
CDR3 DNA: TGTGCCAGCAGCGCAAGCGGGGGCTGGGAAGGCTACACCTTC

V gene: TRBV14
J gene: TRBJ2-7
D gene: TRBD2
clone size: .
CDR3 protein: CASSPLAGGHFYEQYF
CDR3 DNA: TGTGCCAGCAGCCCGCTAGCGGGGGGCCATTTCTACGAGCAGTACTTC

V gene: TRBV21-1
J gene: TRBJ2-7
D gene: .
clone size: .
CDR3 protein: CASSNCHEWRGVFYEQYF
CDR3 DNA: TGTGCCAGCAGCAACTGCCATGAATGGAGGGGTGTGTTCTACGAGCAGTACTTC

V gene: TRBV2
J gene: TRBJ2-1
D gene: .
clone size: .
CDR3 protein: CASKGGFEQFF
CDR3 DNA: TGTGCCAGCAAGGGGGGGTTTGAGCAGTTCTTC

V gene: TRBV9
J gene: TRBJ2-2
D gene: .
clone size: .
CDR3 protein: CASSVALVADTGELFF
CDR3 DNA: TGTGCCAGCAGCGTAGCTTTGGTAGCGGACACCGGGGAGCTGTTTTTT

V gene: TRBV9
J gene: TRBJ1-3
D gene: .
clone size: .
CDR3 protein: CASSALRQDLSGNTIYF
CDR3 DNA: TGTGCCAGCAGCGCCCTAAGACAGGACCTCTCTGGAAACACCATATATTTT

V gene: TRBV7-9
J gene: TRBJ2-1
D gene: .
clone size: .
CDR3 protein: CASSSLGSGSSYNEQFF
CDR3 DNA: TGTGCCAGCAGCTCCCTGGGGAGCGGGTCTTCCTACAATGAGCAGTTCTTC

V gene: TRBV19
J gene: TRBJ1-4
D gene: TRBD1
clone size: .
CDR3 protein: CASSGQGAEKLFF
CDR3 DNA: TGTGCCAGTAGTGGACAGGGGGCCGAAAAACTGTTTTTT

V gene: TRBV7-9
J gene: TRBJ2-1
D gene: TRBD1
clone size: once
CDR3 protein: CASHPRVRYRGNFYNEQFF
CDR3 DNA: TGTGCCAGCCACCCCAGGGTCCGATACAGGGGGAATTTCTACAATGAGCAGTTCTTC

V gene: TRBV7-9
J gene: TRBJ1-5
D gene: TRBD1
clone size: once
CDR3 protein: CASSSGQGGGNQPQHF
CDR3 DNA: TGTGCCAGCAGCTCGGGACAGGGCGGTGGCAATCAGCCCCAGCATTTT

V gene: TRBV5-1
J gene: TRBJ1-3
D gene: .
clone size: .
CDR3 protein: CASSLRRDSGNTIYF
CDR3 DNA: TGCGCCAGCAGCTTACGGAGGGACTCTGGAAACACCATATATTTT

V gene: TRBV7-3
J gene: TRBJ2-5
D gene: .
clone size: once
CDR3 protein: CASSLKGGQETQYF
CDR3 DNA: TGTGCCAGTTCCCTTAAGGGAGGACAAGAGACCCAGTACTTC

V gene: TRBV30
J gene: TRBJ2-7
D gene: .
clone size: .
CDR3 protein: CAWRRSGSYEQYF
CDR3 DNA: TGTGCCTGGAGAAGGAGCGGGTCCTACGAGCAGTACTTC

V gene: TRBV5-4
J gene: TRBJ2-1
D gene: TRBD2
clone size: .
CDR3 protein: CASSDRLGGGEYEQFF
CDR3 DNA: TGTGCCAGCAGCGACCGCCTAGGCGGGGGGGAATATGAGCAGTTCTTC

V gene: TRBV4-1
J gene: TRBJ1-3
D gene: TRBD1
clone size: .
CDR3 protein: CASSQEGQVGSGGNTIYF
CDR3 DNA: TGCGCCAGCAGCCAAGAGGGACAGGTAGGGAGCGGAGGAAACACCATATATTTT

V gene: TRBV7-9
J gene: TRBJ1-1
D gene: .
clone size: .
CDR3 protein: CASSFFGLTANTEAFF
CDR3 DNA: TGTGCCAGCAGCTTTTTCGGCTTAACAGCGAACACTGAAGCTTTCTTT

V gene: TRBV7-2
J gene: TRBJ2-5
D gene: .
clone size: .
CDR3 protein: CASTIQGPETQYF
CDR3 DNA: TGTGCCAGCACCATACAGGGTCCCGAGACCCAGTACTTC

V gene: TRBV7-2
J gene: TRBJ2-6
D gene: TRBD1
clone size: few
CDR3 protein: CASSRDRAGANVLTF
CDR3 DNA: TGTGCCAGCAGCCGGGACAGGGCTGGGGCCAACGTCCTGACTTTC

V gene: TRBV4-1
J gene: TRBJ2-2
D gene: TRBD2
clone size: once
CDR3 protein: CASSQVDGGARTGELFF
CDR3 DNA: TGCGCCAGCAGCCAAGTGGACGGGGGGGCCCGAACCGGGGAGCTGTTTTTT

V gene: TRBV5-4
J gene: TRBJ2-7
D gene: TRBD2
clone size: .
CDR3 protein: CASSSGVAGTHEQYF
CDR3 DNA: TGTGCCAGCAGCTCTGGGGTAGCGGGGACCCACGAGCAGTACTTC

V gene: TRBV3-1/TRBV3-2
J gene: TRBJ2-3
D gene: TRBD2
clone size: .
CDR3 protein: CASNHRTGTSGGANTQYF
CDR3 DNA: TGTGCCAGCAACCACCGCACCGGGACTAGCGGGGGGGCTAATACGCAGTATTTT

V gene: TRBV18
J gene: TRBJ1-1
D gene: .
clone size: few
CDR3 protein: CASSEVNTEAFF
CDR3 DNA: TGTGCCAGCTCAGAGGTGAACACTGAAGCTTTCTTT

V gene: TRBV2
J gene: TRBJ1-2
D gene: TRBD1
clone size: .
CDR3 protein: CASSEGQDRRYTF
CDR3 DNA: TGTGCCAGCAGTGAAGGACAGGACAGGCGCTACACCTTC

V gene: TRBV30
J gene: TRBJ2-2
D gene: .
clone size: .
CDR3 protein: CAWSGWGRANTGELFF
CDR3 DNA: TGTGCCTGGAGTGGGTGGGGGCGCGCGAACACCGGGGAGCTGTTTTTT

V gene: TRBV5-4
J gene: TRBJ1-1
D gene: .
clone size: .
CDR3 protein: CASSSGAGHTEAFF
CDR3 DNA: TGTGCCAGCAGCAGCGGGGCGGGACACACTGAAGCTTTCTTT

V gene: TRBV6-2/TRBV6-3
J gene: TRBJ1-5
D gene: .
clone size: .
CDR3 protein: CASSYPSQPQHF
CDR3 DNA: TGTGCCAGCAGTTACCCCAGTCAGCCCCAGCATTTT

V gene: TRBV2
J gene: TRBJ2-3
D gene: TRBD2
clone size: .
CDR3 protein: CARGLAGGLTDTQYF
CDR3 DNA: TGTGCCAGGGGACTAGCGGGGGGACTCACAGATACGCAGTATTTT

V gene: TRBV24-1
J gene: TRBJ2-2
D gene: .
clone size: .
CDR3 protein: CATSARGRDSSGGELFF
CDR3 DNA: TGTGCCACCAGTGCCCGAGGGCGGGACAGTTCGGGCGGGGAGCTGTTTTTT

V gene: TRBV4-1
J gene: TRBJ1-6
D gene: .
clone size: few
CDR3 protein: CASSHPRGSNSPLHF
CDR3 DNA: TGCGCCAGCAGCCACCCTAGAGGGTCGAATTCACCCCTCCACTTT

V gene: TRBV6-6
J gene: TRBJ1-2
D gene: .
clone size: .
CDR3 protein: CASSYDERRNGYTF
CDR3 DNA: TGTGCCAGCAGTTACGACGAGCGAAGAAATGGCTACACCTTC

V gene: TRBV7-9
J gene: TRBJ1-1
D gene: .
clone size: .
CDR3 protein: CASNPPPTMNTEAFF
CDR3 DNA: TGTGCCAGCAACCCTCCACCCACTATGAACACTGAAGCTTTCTTT

V gene: TRBV6-6
J gene: TRBJ1-5
D gene: .
clone size: few
CDR3 protein: CASSYAGREQPQHF
CDR3 DNA: TGTGCCAGCAGTTACGCAGGTCGTGAGCAGCCCCAGCATTTT

V gene: TRBV5-1
J gene: TRBJ1-6
D gene: .
clone size: once
CDR3 protein: CASSLGGTGQSYNSPLHF
CDR3 DNA: TGCGCCAGCAGCTTGGGAGGGACCGGACAGTCCTATAATTCACCCCTCCACTTT

V gene: TRBV9
J gene: TRBJ1-2
D gene: .
clone size: .
CDR3 protein: CASSVDTGNYGYTF
CDR3 DNA: TGTGCCAGCAGCGTAGACACAGGGAACTATGGCTACACCTTC

V gene: TRBV7-9
J gene: TRBJ2-7
D gene: .
clone size: .
CDR3 protein: CASSLGPGEQYF
CDR3 DNA: TGTGCCAGCAGCTTAGGTCCGGGGGAGCAGTACTTC

V gene: TRBV5-1
J gene: TRBJ1-5
D gene: .
clone size: .
CDR3 protein: CASSLAGMSNQPQHF
CDR3 DNA: TGCGCCAGCAGCTTGGCGGGGATGAGCAATCAGCCCCAGCATTTT

V gene: TRBV7-7
J gene: TRBJ2-1
D gene: TRBD2
clone size: .
CDR3 protein: CASSLGSGGRYNEQFF
CDR3 DNA: TGTGCTAGCAGCCTAGGCAGCGGGGGGCGGTACAATGAGCAGTTCTTC

V gene: TRBV3-1/TRBV3-2
J gene: TRBJ2-7
D gene: .
clone size: once
CDR3 protein: CASSQQLGGSYEQYF
CDR3 DNA: TGTGCCAGCAGCCAACAGCTGGGGGGCTCCTACGAGCAGTACTTC

V gene: TRBV9
J gene: TRBJ2-3
D gene: .
clone size: .
CDR3 protein: CASSVGHRSTDTQYF
CDR3 DNA: TGTGCCAGCAGCGTCGGGCACAGGAGCACAGATACGCAGTATTTT

V gene: TRBV19
J gene: TRBJ1-4
D gene: .
clone size: .
CDR3 protein: CASTVSHEKLFF
CDR3 DNA: TGTGCCAGTACCGTCTCCCATGAAAAACTGTTTTTT

V gene: TRBV19
J gene: TRBJ2-7
D gene: .
clone size: .
CDR3 protein: CASSVRQHYEQYF
CDR3 DNA: TGTGCCAGTAGTGTACGACAGCATTACGAGCAGTACTTC